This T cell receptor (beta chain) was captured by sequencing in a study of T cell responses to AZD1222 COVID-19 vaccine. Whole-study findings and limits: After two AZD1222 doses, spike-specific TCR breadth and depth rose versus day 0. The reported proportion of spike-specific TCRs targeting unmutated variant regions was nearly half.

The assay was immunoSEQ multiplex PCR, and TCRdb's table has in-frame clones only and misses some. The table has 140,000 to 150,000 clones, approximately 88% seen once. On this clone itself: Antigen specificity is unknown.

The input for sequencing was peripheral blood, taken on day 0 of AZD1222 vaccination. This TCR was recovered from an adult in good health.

The CDR3 nucleotides are TGTGCCATCAGTGACGGGGGGGCCCCCCTTTACGAGCAGTACTTC. Protein product: CAISDGGAPLYEQYF. The V call is TRBV10-3, the J call TRBJ2-7; 8 nucleotides align to TRBD2. This CDR3 is 15 amino acids long. The germline CDR1 and CDR2 sequences are ENHRY and SYGVKD. V lost 3 bases to trimming and J lost 4 bases; unmatched junction nucleotides: 8.